This TCR beta chain emerged from a study of blood T cell repertoires in COVID-19. In the study overall: Donors in the United States, Italy and Spain gave samples during acute or convalescent COVID-19.

Germline lookup yields CDR1 WSHSY and CDR2 SAAADI. The CDR3 contains 14 residues. The V segment lost 7 bases and the J segment 5 bases; nucleotides outside the gene matches: 4. Original handling: By means of reference gene primer amplification, nucleated cell counts were estimated. The method was immunoSEQ multiplex PCR; TCRdb's version includes in-frame clones alone and lacks a portion of them. Clone size and the V and J calls come from that table; the DNA yielded D and trimming. The data show approximately 230,000 clones, around 88% seen once. The sequence was obtained from a man at least 80 years old with acute or convalescent COVID-19. The gene calls are TRBV10-2 and TRBJ2-5, with 13 bases fitting TRBD2. The sequencing sample was made of peripheral blood. The CDR3 region has the DNA TGCGCCAGCAAACTAGCGGGGGGGCTGGAGACCCAGTACTTC. This gives the protein CASKLAGGLETQYF.